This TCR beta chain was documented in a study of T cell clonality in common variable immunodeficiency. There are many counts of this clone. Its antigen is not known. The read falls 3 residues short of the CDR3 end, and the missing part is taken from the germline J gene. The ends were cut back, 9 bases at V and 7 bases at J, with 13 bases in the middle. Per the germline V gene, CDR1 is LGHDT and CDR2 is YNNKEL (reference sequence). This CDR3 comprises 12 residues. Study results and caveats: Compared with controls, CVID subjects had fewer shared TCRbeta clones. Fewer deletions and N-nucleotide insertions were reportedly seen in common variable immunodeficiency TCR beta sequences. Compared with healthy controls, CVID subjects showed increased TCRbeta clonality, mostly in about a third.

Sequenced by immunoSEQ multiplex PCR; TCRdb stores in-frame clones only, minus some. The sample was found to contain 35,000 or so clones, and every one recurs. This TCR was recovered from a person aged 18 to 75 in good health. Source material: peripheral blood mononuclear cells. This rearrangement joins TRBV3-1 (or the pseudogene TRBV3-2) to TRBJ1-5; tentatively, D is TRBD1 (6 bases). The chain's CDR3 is CASWTVLQPQHF. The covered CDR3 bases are TGTGCCAGTTGGACAGTCCTACAGCCC.